Listed below are T cell receptor beta chains from one sample, sequenced in a study of blood T cells in healthy people across ages. One entry per CDR3 protein, called by TCRdb with MiXCR from the 5' RACE reads. The table shows 750,000 or so distinct CDR3 sequences, with approximately 25% occurring only once. The data also belong to a second study, concerning T cells of mothers and their children.

Sample: blood. The source is a boy between 10 and 17 years old in good health. Each CDR3 is given with its conserved first and last residue.

J gene: TRBJ2-4; V gene: TRBV5-1; CDR3 protein: CASSLSIQYF
J gene: TRBJ2-7; V gene: TRBV28; CDR3 protein: CASRLRLAGRYEQYF
J gene: TRBJ1-2; V gene: TRBV5-4; CDR3 protein: CASSLSRQGGHGYTF
J gene: TRBJ2-2; V gene: TRBV2; CDR3 protein: CASSQDHTGELFF
J gene: TRBJ2-5; V gene: TRBV29-1; CDR3 protein: CSVEEGSTGTQYF
J gene: TRBJ1-4; V gene: TRBV6-6; CDR3 protein: CASSYEDRLEEKLFF
J gene: TRBJ1-5; V gene: TRBV12-3/TRBV12-4; CDR3 protein: CASSLREGQPQHF
J gene: TRBJ2-7; V gene: TRBV13; CDR3 protein: CASSLDAALGEQYF
J gene: TRBJ1-3; V gene: TRBV10-3; CDR3 protein: CAISDPGGVNLGNTIYF
J gene: TRBJ2-5; V gene: TRBV4-3; CDR3 protein: CASSQVWGGRIETQYF
J gene: -; V gene: TRBV5-1; CDR3 protein: CASSLTAVETYEQYF
J gene: TRBJ1-3; V gene: TRBV10-2; CDR3 protein: CASSESAGSSGNTIYF
J gene: TRBJ2-5; V gene: TRBV6-2/TRBV6-3; CDR3 protein: CASRRTDSQETQYF
J gene: TRBJ2-6; V gene: TRBV24-1; CDR3 protein: CATRGQGDSGANVLTF
J gene: TRBJ2-1; V gene: TRBV7-2; CDR3 protein: CASSKSGEPYNEQFF
J gene: TRBJ2-3; V gene: TRBV29-1; CDR3 protein: CSVTGDTQYF
J gene: TRBJ1-4; V gene: TRBV9; CDR3 protein: CASSGQGIEKLFF
J gene: TRBJ2-5; V gene: TRBV6-5; CDR3 protein: CASRKRDSQETQYF
J gene: TRBJ2-5; V gene: TRBV7-2; CDR3 protein: CASSLAGSVETQYF
J gene: TRBJ2-7; V gene: TRBV27; CDR3 protein: CASRSRGAYYEQYF
J gene: TRBJ1-4; V gene: TRBV7-9; CDR3 protein: CASSFHRGNSVGEKLFF
J gene: TRBJ1-6; V gene: TRBV20-1; CDR3 protein: CSASSPGGAYNSPLHF
J gene: TRBJ1-2; V gene: TRBV7-9; CDR3 protein: CASSLVLDPVGYTF
J gene: TRBJ2-6; V gene: TRBV2; CDR3 protein: CASSRQERVSGANVLTF
J gene: TRBJ2-5; V gene: TRBV9; CDR3 protein: CASSVDPSGGLPIGETQYF
J gene: TRBJ2-5; V gene: TRBV12-3/TRBV12-4; CDR3 protein: CASSLYRRETQYF
J gene: TRBJ2-1; V gene: TRBV29-1; CDR3 protein: CSVRTSGVYNAQFF
J gene: -; V gene: TRBV28; CDR3 protein: CASSPAPSTQETQYF
J gene: TRBJ1-1; V gene: TRBV29-1; CDR3 protein: CSAVRGWGQANTEAFF
J gene: TRBJ2-7; V gene: TRBV6-2/TRBV6-3; CDR3 protein: CASQRPSGEGYEQYF
J gene: TRBJ2-6; V gene: TRBV20-1; CDR3 protein: CSARYRGSGANVLTF
J gene: TRBJ2-7; V gene: TRBV14; CDR3 protein: CASSQVGAGFDYEQYF
J gene: TRBJ2-4; V gene: TRBV10-2; CDR3 protein: CASRLSDKNIQYF
J gene: TRBJ2-7; V gene: TRBV5-6; CDR3 protein: CASSFRRTSYEQYF
J gene: TRBJ2-5; V gene: TRBV20-1; CDR3 protein: CSARDRVIGTTRETQYF
J gene: TRBJ2-3; V gene: TRBV20-1; CDR3 protein: CSARPAGPDTQYF
J gene: TRBJ2-1; V gene: TRBV9; CDR3 protein: CASSGQDPTFSYNEQFF
J gene: TRBJ2-5; V gene: TRBV12-3/TRBV12-4; CDR3 protein: CASSFLGGGPKDF
J gene: TRBJ2-1; V gene: TRBV7-3; CDR3 protein: CASSPSAGTTSYNEQFF
J gene: TRBJ2-3; V gene: TRBV24-1; CDR3 protein: CATSVGTGLTDTQYF
J gene: TRBJ2-1; V gene: TRBV28; CDR3 protein: CASTPGGPYNEQFF
J gene: TRBJ2-7; V gene: TRBV5-1; CDR3 protein: CASSLAGTELPGEQYF
J gene: TRBJ1-1; V gene: TRBV29-1; CDR3 protein: CSAGAEAFF